The next 10 T cell receptor beta chains were all read from a single sample in a study of blood T cell repertoires in COVID-19 (dated by TCRdb to about 2020). The method was the immunoSEQ multiplex PCR assay. TCRdb mirrors the immuneACCESS table, restricted to in-frame sequences. Some clones are absent from its copies; in checked studies, under half trace to an unresolved V gene, and the reason for the others is unknown. The sample table contains roughly 100,000 clones; only one count was recorded for roughly 89% of them. The ten top clones hold about 4% of the sample. Sequencing used peripheral blood. Source of these receptors: a human donor with COVID-19, enrolled during active disease. The donor label of this sample is uncertain.

The rearrangement links TRBV9 to TRBJ2-7; D is possibly TRBD2 (6 bases). V dropped 3 bases and J dropped 8 bases, with 9 bases sitting between them. CDR3 length equals 11 residues. Looked up from germline, CDR1 is SGDLS and CDR2 is YYNGEE. CDR3 region: CASSGRAKQYF. DNA of the CDR3: TGTGCCAGCAGCGGGAGGGCAAAGCAGTACTTC.

This clone was seen once. The CDR3 is CASSLGQTYNEQFF. CDR3 bases: TGCGCCAGCAGCTTGGGACAGACATACAATGAGCAGTTCTTC. The chain couples TRBV5-1 to TRBJ2-1; a possible D gene is TRBD1 (5 bases). There are 14 residues in the CDR3. Trimming removed 0 bases from V and 4 bases from J, with 8 bases in between. Germline CDR1 SGHRS, CDR2 YFSETQ.

This chain links TRBV5-1 with TRBJ2-7, with D perhaps matching TRBD2 (6 bases). This CDR3 is built from 16 residues. Trimming took off 4 bases at V and 0 bases at J, with 17 bases between the two ends. Per the germline V gene, CDR1 is SGHRS and CDR2 is YFSETQ. For the CDR3, the DNA is TGCGCCAGCAGCCCTAACCCGGCGGGGAGCTCCTACGAGCAGTACTTC. As protein: CASSPNPAGSSYEQYF.

V gene TRBV5-1 combines with J gene TRBJ1-5, with TRBD1 matching 7 bases. CDR1 and CDR2 (germline): SGHRS, YFSETQ. This CDR3 spans 14 amino acids. V gave up 4 bases and J gave up 4 bases; unmatched junction bases: 5. CDR3 DNA sequence: TGCGCCAGCAGCCCCGGGACAGAAAATCAGCCCCAGCATTTT. It is translated as CASSPGTENQPQHF.

The chain joins TRBV12-5 to TRBJ2-1, with 8 bases that match TRBD1. Germline CDR1 reads LGHNT; CDR2 reads FRNRAP. This CDR3 region has 14 residues. After removal of 3 bases from V and 7 bases from J, the junction contained 5 bases not matched to a gene. The CDR3 here is CASGLGQGANEQFF. In nucleotides, the CDR3 is TGTGCTAGTGGTTTAGGGCAGGGGGCGAATGAGCAGTTCTTC.

This clone has more than one count but fewer than ten. The chain links TRBV25-1 to TRBJ1-5; D gene uncertain. The ends were cut back, 4 bases at V and 4 bases at J, with 11 bases in the middle. The CDR3 covers 14 residues. Looked up from germline, CDR1 is MGHDK and CDR2 is SYGVNS. This CDR3 is CASSADATNQPQHF. The CDR3 DNA is TGTGCCAGCAGTGCAGATGCCACAAATCAGCCCCAGCATTTT.

The gene calls are TRBV4-2 and TRBJ2-3, with 12 bases aligning to TRBD2. Germline V gene sequence: CDR1 LGHNA, CDR2 YNFKEQ. This CDR3 has 21 residues. V lost 0 bases, J lost 3 bases, and 16 bases stayed unmatched. Here the CDR3 reads CASSQDRSASGRAFETDTQYF. CDR3 coding DNA: TGTGCCAGCAGCCAAGATCGGTCGGCTAGCGGGAGGGCCTTTGAGACAGATACGCAGTATTTT.

The table lists this clone with a few counts. The chain uses TRBV21-1 and TRBJ2-7; TRBD2 is the table's D call, not checked against the DNA. TRBV21-1 is flagged as a pseudogene. The CDR3 length is 17 residues. As DNA, the CDR3 is TGTGCCAGCAGCAAAGAGCCTAGCGGACCTACCCAGGGCGAGCAGTACTTC. Amino acid sequence: CASSKEPSGPTQGEQYF.

The rearrangement links TRBV24-1 to TRBJ1-1; 9 bases align to TRBD1. The junction had 3 bases not matched to a gene; V was cut back by 1 base and J by 1 base. The CDR3 covers 16 residues. CDR1 and CDR2 (germline): KGHDR, SFDVKD. DNA of the CDR3: TGTGCCACCAGTGATTTAAAGGGACAGGGGAACACTGAAGCTTTCTTT. Translation gives CATSDLKGQGNTEAFF.

This chain links TRBV11-1 with TRBJ2-2; maybe TRBD1 (6 bases). The V end lost 6 bases, the J end lost 5 bases, and 16 bases lay between the germline ends. The CDR3 totals 15 residues. The V gene's germline CDR1 is SGHAT and CDR2 FQDESV (reference sequence). CDR3 protein: CASRARQVPTGELFF. DNA for the CDR3: TGTGCCAGCAGAGCCCGACAGGTTCCGACCGGGGAGCTGTTTTTT. Drawing the rest from reference TRBV11-1 and TRBJ2-2, the complete variable domain is EAEVAQSPRYKITEKSQAVAFWCDPISGHATLYWYRQILGQGPELLVQFQDESVVDDSQLPKDRFSAERLKGVDSTLKIQPAELGDSAMYLCASRARQVPTGELFFGEGSRLTVL.